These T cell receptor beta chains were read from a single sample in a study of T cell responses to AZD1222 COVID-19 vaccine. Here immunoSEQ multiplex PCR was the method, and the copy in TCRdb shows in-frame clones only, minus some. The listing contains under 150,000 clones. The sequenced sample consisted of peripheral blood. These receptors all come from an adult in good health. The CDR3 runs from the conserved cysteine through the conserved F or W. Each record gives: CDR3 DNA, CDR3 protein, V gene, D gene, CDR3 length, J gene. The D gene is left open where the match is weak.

CDR3 DNA: TGTGCCAGCAGCTTACAGATGGCTGGGGTCACTGAAGCTTTCTTT
CDR3 protein: CASSLQMAGVTEAFF
V gene: TRBV7-9
D gene: -
CDR3 length: 15
J gene: TRBJ1-1

CDR3 DNA: TGTGCCAGCAGCGAGGGAATGAACACTGAAGCTTTCTTT
CDR3 protein: CASSEGMNTEAFF
V gene: TRBV11-2
D gene: -
CDR3 length: 13
J gene: TRBJ1-1

CDR3 DNA: TGCGCCAGCAGCCAAGATTGGGGCGCTGAAGCTTTCTTT
CDR3 protein: CASSQDWGAEAFF
V gene: TRBV4-3
D gene: -
CDR3 length: 13
J gene: TRBJ1-1

CDR3 DNA: TGTGCCATCAGTGAGGCAGGGGGGAGGGAGACCCAGTACTTC
CDR3 protein: CAISEAGGRETQYF
V gene: TRBV10-3
D gene: -
CDR3 length: 14
J gene: TRBJ2-5

CDR3 DNA: TGTGCCAGCAGCCTCGGCCAGGGGGTTTTGCGGAACACTGAAGCTTTCTTT
CDR3 protein: CASSLGQGVLRNTEAFF
V gene: TRBV9
D gene: TRBD1
CDR3 length: 17
J gene: TRBJ1-1

CDR3 DNA: TGTGCCAGTAGTATAGCGCGGGGAGGGAACACTGAAGCTTTCTTT
CDR3 protein: CASSIARGGNTEAFF
V gene: TRBV19
D gene: -
CDR3 length: 15
J gene: TRBJ1-1

CDR3 DNA: TGTGCCAGCAGCCCAACCTGGCGGGGAACTAGCACAGATACGCAGTATTTT
CDR3 protein: CASSPTWRGTSTDTQYF
V gene: TRBV11-2
D gene: -
CDR3 length: 17
J gene: TRBJ2-3

CDR3 DNA: TGTGCCAGCAGTTCCATTTCTCCGGGTTTCATGAACACTGAAGCTTTCTTT
CDR3 protein: CASSSISPGFMNTEAFF
V gene: TRBV6-2/TRBV6-3
D gene: -
CDR3 length: 17
J gene: TRBJ1-1

CDR3 DNA: TGCGCCAGCAGCCCGGACACCTCAAGGGACGAGCAGTACTTC
CDR3 protein: CASSPDTSRDEQYF
V gene: TRBV5-1
D gene: -
CDR3 length: 14
J gene: TRBJ2-7

CDR3 DNA: TGTGCCAGCAGTCCTCAGGGGGCGCGGGTCGAGCAGTACTTC
CDR3 protein: CASSPQGARVEQYF
V gene: TRBV11-1
D gene: TRBD1
CDR3 length: 14
J gene: TRBJ2-7

CDR3 DNA: TGTGCCAGCAACCCGTCTGGGACAGGATCCTACGAGCAGTACTTC
CDR3 protein: CASNPSGTGSYEQYF
V gene: TRBV6-2/TRBV6-3
D gene: TRBD1
CDR3 length: 15
J gene: TRBJ2-7

CDR3 DNA: TGCAGCACTTCGACAGGGGGTTATTATGGCTACACCTTC
CDR3 protein: CSTSTGGYYGYTF
V gene: TRBV29-1
D gene: TRBD1
CDR3 length: 13
J gene: TRBJ1-2

CDR3 DNA: TGTGCCAGCTCACCGTCGGGAGGTGGAAACACCATATATTTT
CDR3 protein: CASSPSGGGNTIYF
V gene: TRBV18
D gene: -
CDR3 length: 14
J gene: TRBJ1-3

CDR3 DNA: TGCGCCAGCAGTGAGTTCGGAAACACCATATATTTT
CDR3 protein: CASSEFGNTIYF
V gene: TRBV10-2
D gene: -
CDR3 length: 12
J gene: TRBJ1-3

CDR3 DNA: TGCGCCAGCAGCTTGGCAGGACGGAAACAAGAGACCCAGTACTTC
CDR3 protein: CASSLAGRKQETQYF
V gene: TRBV5-1
D gene: -
CDR3 length: 15
J gene: TRBJ2-5

CDR3 DNA: TGCGCCAGCAGCCAAGTGGGATACGAGACCCAGTACTTC
CDR3 protein: CASSQVGYETQYF
V gene: TRBV4-1
D gene: -
CDR3 length: 13
J gene: TRBJ2-5

CDR3 DNA: TGCGCCAGCATCGGGGGGGATGGCTACACCTTC
CDR3 protein: CASIGGDGYTF
V gene: TRBV5-1
D gene: -
CDR3 length: 11
J gene: TRBJ1-2

CDR3 DNA: TGTGCCAGCAGCAAAGGACAGGATCAGCCCCAGCATTTT
CDR3 protein: CASSKGQDQPQHF
V gene: TRBV11-2
D gene: TRBD1
CDR3 length: 13
J gene: TRBJ1-5

CDR3 DNA: TGTGCCAGTAGTCTGTATAAGGGGGACGGCAATCAGCCCCAGCATTTT
CDR3 protein: CASSLYKGDGNQPQHF
V gene: TRBV19
D gene: -
CDR3 length: 16
J gene: TRBJ1-5

CDR3 DNA: TGTGCCAGCAGCCCAACGACAGTTAACTATGGCTACACCTTC
CDR3 protein: CASSPTTVNYGYTF
V gene: TRBV11-2
D gene: -
CDR3 length: 14
J gene: TRBJ1-2

CDR3 DNA: TGCGCCAGCAGCCCAACAACGACAGGGGAGGCACCCCTCCACTTT
CDR3 protein: CASSPTTTGEAPLHF
V gene: TRBV5-1
D gene: TRBD1
CDR3 length: 15
J gene: TRBJ1-6

CDR3 DNA: TGCGCCAGCAGCCAACAAATGGCACAGACCTCTGGAAACACCATATATTTT
CDR3 protein: CASSQQMAQTSGNTIYF
V gene: TRBV4-3
D gene: -
CDR3 length: 17
J gene: TRBJ1-3

CDR3 DNA: TGTGCCAAACCACTCACGGGACACAGCTCCTACGAGCAGTACTTC
CDR3 protein: CAKPLTGHSSYEQYF
V gene: TRBV19
D gene: -
CDR3 length: 15
J gene: TRBJ2-7

CDR3 DNA: TGTGCCAGCAGTTCCGACAGGGCCTCTGGGGCCAACGTCCTGACTTTC
CDR3 protein: CASSSDRASGANVLTF
V gene: TRBV7-6
D gene: TRBD1
CDR3 length: 16
J gene: TRBJ2-6

CDR3 DNA: TGTGCCAGCAGGGAGGGAACAGGGTACCGGCAGTACTTC
CDR3 protein: CASREGTGYRQYF
V gene: TRBV6-5
D gene: -
CDR3 length: 13
J gene: TRBJ2-7

CDR3 DNA: TGTGCCAGCAGTCATTCCACAGATACGCAGTATTTT
CDR3 protein: CASSHSTDTQYF
V gene: TRBV3-1/TRBV3-2
D gene: -
CDR3 length: 12
J gene: TRBJ2-3

CDR3 DNA: TGTGCCTGGAGTGGACAGCCAACTAATGAAAAACTGTTTTTT
CDR3 protein: CAWSGQPTNEKLFF
V gene: TRBV30
D gene: -
CDR3 length: 14
J gene: TRBJ1-4

CDR3 DNA: TGTGCCATTAGGCACAGGACGTGGAACACCGGGGAGCTGTTTTTT
CDR3 protein: CAIRHRTWNTGELFF
V gene: TRBV2
D gene: -
CDR3 length: 15
J gene: TRBJ2-2

CDR3 DNA: TGTGCCAGCAGCCTACTGACGGTGACTAGCGGACTGAACACCGGGGAGCTGTTTTTT
CDR3 protein: CASSLLTVTSGLNTGELFF
V gene: TRBV5-4
D gene: TRBD2
CDR3 length: 19
J gene: TRBJ2-2

CDR3 DNA: TGTGCCAGCAGCAAGGCGGGACAAGTTAGCAATCAGCCCCAGCATTTT
CDR3 protein: CASSKAGQVSNQPQHF
V gene: TRBV21-1
D gene: -
CDR3 length: 16
J gene: TRBJ1-5

CDR3 DNA: TGTGCCAGCAGCTTGACAGAGACTGAAGCTTTCTTT
CDR3 protein: CASSLTETEAFF
V gene: TRBV12-3/TRBV12-4
D gene: -
CDR3 length: 12
J gene: TRBJ1-1

CDR3 DNA: TGTGCCAGCAGCACGAACAGGGTTTCTGAAGCTTTCTTT
CDR3 protein: CASSTNRVSEAFF
V gene: TRBV6-5
D gene: -
CDR3 length: 13
J gene: TRBJ1-1

CDR3 DNA: TGTGCCTGGAGCCCTGGGACAAACACAGATACGCAGTATTTT
CDR3 protein: CAWSPGTNTDTQYF
V gene: TRBV30
D gene: -
CDR3 length: 14
J gene: TRBJ2-3

CDR3 DNA: TGTGCCAGCAGTTCAACAGGGGGGAGCTCTGGAAACACCATATATTTT
CDR3 protein: CASSSTGGSSGNTIYF
V gene: TRBV27
D gene: TRBD1
CDR3 length: 16
J gene: TRBJ1-3

CDR3 DNA: TGCGCCAGCAGCCCCCGGATGGCAAACTATGGCTACACCTTC
CDR3 protein: CASSPRMANYGYTF
V gene: TRBV4-1
D gene: -
CDR3 length: 14
J gene: TRBJ1-2

CDR3 DNA: TGTGCTAGTGGTTCCGATCGAGGCTCTGGGGGGCCCTACGAGCAGTACTTC
CDR3 protein: CASGSDRGSGGPYEQYF
V gene: TRBV12-5
D gene: -
CDR3 length: 17
J gene: TRBJ2-7

CDR3 DNA: TGTGCCTGGAGTGTTTCCGGTAACTATGGCTACACCTTC
CDR3 protein: CAWSVSGNYGYTF
V gene: TRBV30
D gene: -
CDR3 length: 13
J gene: TRBJ1-2

CDR3 DNA: TGTGCCAGCAGCTCCGGGGCCTCCGGAAAACTGTTTTTT
CDR3 protein: CASSSGASGKLFF
V gene: TRBV7-2
D gene: -
CDR3 length: 13
J gene: TRBJ1-4

CDR3 DNA: TGTGCCAGCAGCCAAGAAAGTCGGTGGACAGTAGGCAATCAGCCCCAGCATTTT
CDR3 protein: CASSQESRWTVGNQPQHF
V gene: TRBV4-2
D gene: -
CDR3 length: 18
J gene: TRBJ1-5

CDR3 DNA: TGTGCCAGCAGCTTAAAGGTTGTCAGTAACTCTGGAAACACCATATATTTT
CDR3 protein: CASSLKVVSNSGNTIYF
V gene: TRBV7-9
D gene: -
CDR3 length: 17
J gene: TRBJ1-3

CDR3 DNA: TGTGCCAGCAGCCGCGGACTAGCGGGGGGGAACACAGATACGCAGTATTTT
CDR3 protein: CASSRGLAGGNTDTQYF
V gene: TRBV7-6
D gene: TRBD2
CDR3 length: 17
J gene: TRBJ2-3

CDR3 DNA: TGCAGCGTTGGACAGGGGGCAACAGATACGCAGTATTTT
CDR3 protein: CSVGQGATDTQYF
V gene: TRBV29-1
D gene: TRBD1
CDR3 length: 13
J gene: TRBJ2-3

CDR3 DNA: TGTGCCAGCAGCGAAGGCGGAAGTATTAACTATGGCTACACCTTC
CDR3 protein: CASSEGGSINYGYTF
V gene: TRBV6-1
D gene: -
CDR3 length: 15
J gene: TRBJ1-2

CDR3 DNA: TGTGCCAGTAGTCCCAGCCCAGGACTAGCGGGTAACACCGGGGAGCTGTTTTTT
CDR3 protein: CASSPSPGLAGNTGELFF
V gene: TRBV19
D gene: TRBD2
CDR3 length: 18
J gene: TRBJ2-2

CDR3 DNA: TGTGCCAGCAGCTTCGCACAGGGGGACACCATATATTTT
CDR3 protein: CASSFAQGDTIYF
V gene: TRBV7-9
D gene: TRBD1
CDR3 length: 13
J gene: TRBJ1-3

CDR3 DNA: TGTGCCAGCAGCCAGGACAGGCCCCCGAGGGCCCTCCACTTT
CDR3 protein: CASSQDRPPRALHF
V gene: TRBV6-5
D gene: TRBD1
CDR3 length: 14
J gene: TRBJ1-6

CDR3 DNA: TGCGCCAGCAGCCCGGACAGCCAATTTAACTATGGCTACACCTTC
CDR3 protein: CASSPDSQFNYGYTF
V gene: TRBV5-1
D gene: -
CDR3 length: 15
J gene: TRBJ1-2

CDR3 DNA: TGCGCCAGCAGCTCCCGTACGACTAGCGGGGGGGCCGGAGATACGCAGTATTTT
CDR3 protein: CASSSRTTSGGAGDTQYF
V gene: TRBV5-1
D gene: TRBD2
CDR3 length: 18
J gene: TRBJ2-3

CDR3 DNA: TGCAGCGTTGAAGCGACAGGGATCGGCTACACCTTC
CDR3 protein: CSVEATGIGYTF
V gene: TRBV29-1
D gene: TRBD1
CDR3 length: 12
J gene: TRBJ1-2

CDR3 DNA: TGTGCCAGCAGAGGACAGGGAATCTATGGCTACACCTTC
CDR3 protein: CASRGQGIYGYTF
V gene: TRBV6-5
D gene: TRBD1
CDR3 length: 13
J gene: TRBJ1-2